This record concerns one T cell receptor (beta chain) sequence. The antigen is undetermined. The entry originates in a study of OX40 agonist ivuxolimab in advanced cancers. Assay: immunoSEQ multiplex PCR; the TCRdb copy retains only in-frame clones and omits some. This sample yields about 69,000 clones, of which 91% are seen a single time; about 0.29% belongs to the top ten. It was autoimmune disease history or systemic immunosuppression that excluded patients. Blood draws occurred at baseline, cycle 4 day 1, and cycle 7 day 1. Overall study results and limits: CD4+ and CD8+ blood T cells expanded clonally by week 6 at 0.1 to 3.0 mg/kg. CD8+ T cells averaged more expanded clones than CD4+.

This receptor was identified in an adult with an advanced solid tumor such as melanoma, head and neck, liver or kidney cancer. The sequencing used CD4+ or CD8+ T cells sorted from blood, collected in a trial of the OX40 agonist ivuxolimab.

The CDR3, as DNA: TGTGCCAGCAGCTTAGGCCAGAGGCCGACGAAGCCCCAGCATTTT. It yields the protein CASSLGQRPTKPQHF. The V and J genes are TRBV13 and TRBJ1-5; no reliable D call. CDR1 is PRHDT, CDR2 FYEKMQ, per germline (reference sequence). The V and J ends lost 0 bases and 8 bases respectively, with 14 bases between them. CDR3 size: 15 residues. Using reference TRBV13 and TRBJ1-5 for the parts outside the CDR3, the full variable domain is AAGVIQSPRHLIKEKRETATLKCYPIPRHDTVYWYQQGPGQDPQFLISFYEKMQSDKGSIPDRFSAQQFSDYHSELNMSSLELGDSALYFCASSLGQRPTKPQHFGDGTRLSIL.